The 23 T cell receptor beta chains reported below all come from one sample, sequenced in a study of T cell repertoires in aging, cancer and after chemotherapy. The template was genomic DNA from peripheral blood, not RNA. A mixed TRB-A/B primer pool amplified rearranged TRB by multiplex touch-down PCR. From the multiplex PCR reads, TCRdb called clonotypes with MiXCR, one entry per CDR3 protein. Here the sample spans roughly 4,100 distinct CDR3 sequences, roughly a quarter being singletons. Material: blood. The receptor source for this set is a human donor with a solid tumor.

The chain links TRBV28 to TRBJ2-7; 7 positions agree with TRBD2. Germline V gene sequence: CDR1 MDHEN, CDR2 SYDVKM. V lost 4 bases, J lost 6 bases, and 21 bases stayed unmatched. This CDR3 is 18 amino acids long. CDR3 sequence reads: CASSWHGFARERLIEQYF. The CDR3 DNA reads TGTGCCAGCAGTTGGCACGGCTTCGCGCGGGAGCGGCTTATCGAGCAGTACTTC.

Notes on this clonotype: Just one base apart from a much larger clone, this may be a read error. The chain has TRBV6-4 and TRBJ2-2; the D gene could be TRBD1 or TRBD2 (5 bases each). CDR3 size: 15 residues. Germline V lookup: CDR1 MRHNA, CDR2 SNTAGT. This CDR3 reads CDSSEGPTNTGELFF. The DNA for the CDR3 is TGTGACAGCAGTGAGGGACCGACGAACACCGGGGAGCTGTTTTTT.

The genes are TRBV12-3 or TRBV12-4 and TRBJ1-2; TRBD1 matches 9 bases. This CDR3 spans 15 amino acids. J gave up 8 bases and V 5 bases, and 12 bases lay outside the gene matches. In DNA, the CDR3 is TGTGCCAGCAGTCCCCACAGGACAGGGGAGAAGGGCTACACCTTC. Its translation: CASSPHRTGEKGYTF.

This clonotype is labeled as medium-sized. The J gene is TRBJ2-3, the V gene TRBV11-2; the D gene is possibly TRBD2 (5 bases). Germline V gives CDR1 SGHAT, CDR2 FQNNGV. The CDR3 is 15 amino acids. With 1 base removed from V and 2 bases from J, the gap between germline ends came to 10 bases. The CDR3 region is CASSLVGESTDTQYF. The CDR3, as DNA: TGTGCCAGCAGCTTAGTCGGGGAATCCACAGATACGCAGTATTTT. The variable domain in full, with the rest retrieved from reference TRBV11-2 and TRBJ2-3, is EAGVAQSPRYKIIEKRQSVAFWCNPISGHATLYWYQQILGQGPKLLIQFQNNGVVDDSQLPKDRFSAERLKGVDSTLKIQPAKLEDSAVYLCASSLVGESTDTQYFGPGTRLTVL.

The chain carries TRBV7-6 and TRBJ2-5; 12 bases map to TRBD2. The CDR3 has 19 amino acids. V lost 1 base, J lost 5 bases, and 14 bases stayed unmatched. Germline CDR1 reads SGHVS; CDR2 reads FNYEAQ. The CDR3 DNA reads as TGTGCCAGCAGCTTAGATTTAGGACTAGCGGGACGGGGGCTGGAGACCCAGTACTTC. Its protein is CASSLDLGLAGRGLETQYF.

Judged by abundance, this clonotype is medium-sized (0.01 to 0.1%). This rearrangement joins TRBV5-4 to TRBJ2-7; 8 bases map to TRBD2. Germline V gene lookup returns CDR1 SGHNT and CDR2 YYREEE (reference sequence). The CDR3 extends over 14 amino acids. The ends lost 5 bases at V and 6 bases at J; junction bases unmatched: 10. CDR3 residues: CASRKTSDEAEQYF. The CDR3 DNA sequence: TGTGCCAGCAGAAAGACTAGCGACGAGGCCGAGCAGTACTTC.

This clonotype was seen a few times. The rearrangement uses TRBV18 and TRBJ2-1; possibly TRBD1 or TRBD2 for D (5 bases each). This CDR3 is built from 15 residues. With 2 bases removed from V and 4 bases from J, the gap between germline ends came to 12 bases. Germline lookup yields CDR1 KGHSH and CDR2 LQKENI. CDR3: CASSPGTNGYNEQFF. Here the CDR3 DNA reads TGTGCCAGCTCACCAGGGACCAATGGATACAATGAGCAGTTCTTC.

The chain is built from TRBV13 and TRBJ2-7, with D perhaps TRBD1 or TRBD2 (6 bases each). Between the trimmed V and J ends, which lost 5 bases and 7 bases, there was a span of 24 bases. This CDR3 is built from 16 residues. Germline CDR1 is PRHDT and CDR2 is FYEKMQ (reference sequence). The CDR3 DNA sequence: TGTGCCAGCAGCCTCGTCGGAGGGGGGCGACCGGGGGAGCAGTACTTC. It translates to CASSLVGGGRPGEQYF.

As regards this clonotype: The junction differs from germline at one of its ends, possibly a read error. The V gene is TRBV5-5, the J gene TRBJ1-2, with TRBD1 matching over 7 bases. The V gene's germline CDR1 is SGHKS and CDR2 YYEKEE (reference sequence). This CDR3 is 13 amino acids long. CDR3 in amino acids: CASSLEGGFGYTF. Here the CDR3 DNA reads TGCGCCAGCAGCTTGGAAGGGGGCTTTGGCTACACCTTC.

V and J are TRBV20-1 and TRBJ2-5; a possible D gene is TRBD1 (6 bases). Germline assignment: CDR1 DFQATT and CDR2 SNEGSKA (reference sequence). This CDR3 region has 11 residues. V was shortened by 5 bases and J by 3 bases, with 7 bases between the two germline ends. The CDR3, as DNA: TGCAGTGCTTACAGGGAAGAGACCCAGTACTTC. Protein product: CSAYREETQYF.

In its sample, this clonotype ranks as medium-sized (0.01 to 0.1%). V gene TRBV12-3 or TRBV12-4 combines with J gene TRBJ1-2; D uncertain. The V gene lost 6 bases and the J gene lost 0 bases, with 11 bases spanning the gap. This CDR3 is built from 14 residues. The CDR3 protein is CASRRTGANYGYTF. The CDR3 nucleotides read TGTGCCAGCAGAAGGACCGGAGCTAACTATGGCTACACCTTC.

This clonotype was observed a few times. The DNA for the CDR3 is TGCGCCAGCAGCTGGGGCATGGGGGAAAACTACGAGCAGTACTTC. Protein: CASSWGMGENYEQYF. The rearrangement links TRBV5-1 to TRBJ2-7; D is tentatively TRBD1 or TRBD2 (5 bases each). This CDR3 is 15 amino acids long. The V end was cut by 3 bases, the J end by 3 bases, with 16 bases between. CDR1 is SGHRS, CDR2 YFSETQ, per germline.

This clonotype counts as medium-sized. The chain employs TRBV12-3 or TRBV12-4 and TRBJ1-1; D remains ambiguous. Trimming stripped 6 bases from V and 4 bases from J, with 9 bases between. The CDR3 spans 12 residues. This CDR3 is CASSPVVTEAFF. CDR3 bases: TGTGCCAGCAGCCCCGTGGTCACTGAAGCTTTCTTT.

A few counts support this clonotype. J is TRBJ2-3 and V is TRBV10-3; 11 nucleotides align to TRBD2. Trimming took 11 bases from V and 0 from J; bases not matched to a gene: 13. Per the germline V gene, CDR1 is ENHRY and CDR2 is SYGVKD. The CDR3 has 17 amino acids. CDR3 protein: CAASGGLAGGSTDTQYF. CDR3 in DNA: TGTGCCGCCAGTGGGGGTCTAGCGGGAGGAAGCACAGATACGCAGTATTTT.

On this clonotype itself: Since a much larger clone is just one base distant, this may be a read error. The chain joins TRBV5-4 to TRBJ1-3; no reliable D call. CDR1 is SGHNT, CDR2 YYREEE, per germline (reference sequence). The CDR3 sequence is 15 residues long. The CDR3 sequence is CASSRGPEDGTTIYF. CDR3 in DNA: TGTGCCAGCAGCCGCGGACCCGAGGATGGAACCACCATATATTTT.

By proportion, this clonotype is medium-sized (0.01 to 0.1%). V is TRBV6-1 and J is TRBJ2-7; TRBD2 might be the D (6 bases). The germline V and J ends were trimmed by 4 bases and 6 bases, with 13 bases remaining between them. CDR3 length: 13 amino acids. Per germline, CDR1 MNHNS and CDR2 SASEGT. In DNA, the CDR3 is TGTGCCAGCAGTGCACGGACTAATTCCGAGCAGTACTTC. Amino acid sequence: CASSARTNSEQYF.

This clonotype is medium-sized by share. This chain uses TRBV5-6 with TRBJ1-3; TRBD1 matches 7 bases. This CDR3 contains 15 residues. The ends lost 4 bases at V and 2 bases at J; junction bases unmatched: 6. Germline CDR1 reads SGHDT; CDR2 reads YYEEEE. In DNA, the CDR3 is TGTGCCAGCAGCCCCCTCGACAGGGCTGGAAACACCATATATTTT. Its protein is CASSPLDRAGNTIYF.

The chain employs TRBV20-1 and TRBJ2-7; possibly TRBD1 for D (6 bases). Trimming left V 3 bases short and J 6 bases short, with 12 bases between. Looked up from germline, CDR1 is DFQATT and CDR2 is SNEGSKA (reference sequence). The CDR3 extends over 12 amino acids. CDR3 sequence (DNA): TGCAGTGCTAGTTTGGCAGGGGCCGAGCAGTACTTC. Protein: CSASLAGAEQYF.

By its share, this clonotype is medium-sized. J is TRBJ2-2 and V is TRBV6-1; no reliable D call. The germline V gene encodes CDR1 MNHNS and CDR2 SASEGT. V shed 6 bases and J shed 7 bases, with 9 bases lying between them. The length of the CDR3 is 12 residues. CDR3 in amino acids: CASRKEHGELFF. CDR3 sequence (DNA): TGTGCCAGCAGGAAGGAGCACGGGGAGCTGTTTTTT.

This clonotype was seen a handful of times. The V gene is TRBV12-3 or TRBV12-4, the J gene TRBJ2-7; the D is unclear. The CDR3 has 13 amino acids. V was trimmed by 3 bases and J by 3 bases, leaving 9 bases between them. The CDR3 sequence is CASSFRRHYEQYF. In DNA form, the CDR3 reads TGTGCCAGCAGTTTCAGACGACACTACGAGCAGTACTTC.

This clonotype has only a few counts. At one of its ends the junction is not consistent with the germline gene, which may arise from a read error. This rearrangement joins TRBV12-3 or TRBV12-4 to TRBJ2-3; D might be TRBD1 or TRBD2, each matching 5 bases. The CDR3 spans 11 residues. CDR3 in DNA: TGTGCCAGCACTGCCGGGGCCGAAAGGGATTTT. Amino acid sequence: CASTAGAERDF.

Points on this clonotype: A much larger clone lies a single base off, so this may be a read error. The chain combines TRBV5-5 with TRBJ1-2; D uncertain. V was trimmed by 2 bases and J by 1 base, leaving 15 bases between them. CDR3 size: 16 residues. Germline-derived CDR1 and CDR2 are SGHKS and YYEKEE (reference sequence). CDR3 DNA: TGTGCCAGCAGCTTACGTCGAACCTCTAATAACTATGGCTACACCTTC. Translating it yields CASSLRRTSNNYGYTF.

This clonotype is categorized as medium-sized. The chain links TRBV5-5 to TRBJ1-5; D is possibly TRBD1 (5 bases). This CDR3 comprises 14 residues. With 4 bases removed from V and 2 bases from J, the gap between germline ends came to 10 bases. Germline CDR1 is SGHKS and CDR2 is YYEKEE (reference sequence). CDR3 DNA sequence: TGTGCCAGCAGCCGGTCGGGGGGCAATCAGCCCCAGCATTTT. Translating it yields CASSRSGGNQPQHF.